This TCR beta chain comes out of a study of OX40 agonist ivuxolimab in advanced cancers. Study context: Past anti-PD-1, anti-PD-L1 or anti-CTLA-4 therapy was accepted, and 30% to 50% had received some. Study-wide points: Expanded clones tended on average to be more numerous among CD8+ T cells than CD4+.

This clone appeared once. Its antigen is not identified. Some clones are missing from TCRdb's copy, which holds only in-frame ones; the method was immunoSEQ multiplex PCR. This table has approximately 60,000 clones, about four fifths appearing once. The ends were cut back, 0 bases at V and 1 base at J, with 3 bases in the middle. This CDR3 is built from 13 residues. Per the germline V gene, CDR1 is SGDLS and CDR2 is YYNGEE. The origin of this receptor is an adult with an advanced solid tumor such as melanoma, head and neck, liver or kidney cancer. This sequence joins TRBV9 and TRBJ2-3, with no clear D. Sequences were derived from CD4+ or CD8+ T cells sorted from blood, sampled in a trial of the OX40 agonist ivuxolimab. Written as DNA, the CDR3 is TGTGCCAGCAGCGTAGGGGGCACAGATACGCAGTATTTT. Its translation is CASSVGGTDTQYF. The full variable domain, its missing parts supplied by reference TRBV9 and TRBJ2-3, is DSGVTQTPKHLITATGQRVTLRCSPRSGDLSVYWYQQSLDQGLQFLIQYYNGEERAKGNILERFSAQQFPDLHSELNLSSLELGDSALYFCASSVGGTDTQYFGPGTRLTVL.